Listed below are T cell receptor beta chains from one sample, sequenced in a study of blood T cells in healthy people across ages. TCRdb processed the 5' RACE reads anew with MiXCR; each CDR3 protein has one entry. The sample lists roughly 1.9 million distinct CDR3 sequences, 35% to 50% occurring once. Source material: blood. Receptors originate from a human donor in good health. Each CDR3 is given with its conserved first and last residue. D genes are given only for firm matches. The size of a clone is reported for some rows only, either as once, few or many, or as a class for expanded clones.

v_call	d_call	clone_size	j_call	cdr3_aa	cdr3_nt
TRBV29-1	.	.	TRBJ1-2	CSVEGFRGYTF	TGCAGCGTTGAGGGGTTTCGTGGCTACACCTTC
TRBV9	TRBD2	.	TRBJ2-1	CASSVGGGGPNEQFF	TGTGCCAGCAGCGTAGGCGGGGGGGGGCCCAATGAGCAGTTCTTC
TRBV20-1	TRBD1	.	TRBJ2-2	CSARPDRGEVGELFF	TGCAGTGCTAGACCAGACAGGGGAGAGGTGGGGGAGCTGTTTTTT
TRBV7-6	.	.	TRBJ1-6	CASSLSGSGNSPLHF	TGTGCCAGCAGCTTATCTGGGAGTGGGAATTCACCCCTCCACTTT
TRBV6-5	.	.	TRBJ1-2	CASSYSGGLLGYGYTF	TGTGCCAGCAGTTACTCCGGGGGGCTACTGGGCTATGGCTACACCTTC
TRBV4-2	.	.	TRBJ2-7	CASSQQGTDYEQYF	TGTGCCAGCAGCCAACAGGGAACCGACTACGAGCAGTACTTC
TRBV5-1	.	few	TRBJ2-7	CASSLTSYAYEQYF	TGCGCCAGCAGCTTGACAAGTTACGCCTACGAGCAGTACTTC
TRBV12-3/TRBV12-4	.	.	TRBJ1-1	CASSLTVGGTEAFF	TGTGCCAGCAGTTTGACCGTTGGGGGGACTGAAGCTTTCTTT
TRBV4-3	.	.	TRBJ2-1	CASSQDRGLGGNEQFF	TGCGCCAGCAGCCAAGATAGAGGACTAGGGGGCAATGAGCAGTTCTTC
TRBV27	TRBD1	few	TRBJ1-3	CASSPQKGAGGNTIYF	TGTGCCAGCAGCCCCCAGAAGGGGGCTGGGGGAAACACCATATATTTT